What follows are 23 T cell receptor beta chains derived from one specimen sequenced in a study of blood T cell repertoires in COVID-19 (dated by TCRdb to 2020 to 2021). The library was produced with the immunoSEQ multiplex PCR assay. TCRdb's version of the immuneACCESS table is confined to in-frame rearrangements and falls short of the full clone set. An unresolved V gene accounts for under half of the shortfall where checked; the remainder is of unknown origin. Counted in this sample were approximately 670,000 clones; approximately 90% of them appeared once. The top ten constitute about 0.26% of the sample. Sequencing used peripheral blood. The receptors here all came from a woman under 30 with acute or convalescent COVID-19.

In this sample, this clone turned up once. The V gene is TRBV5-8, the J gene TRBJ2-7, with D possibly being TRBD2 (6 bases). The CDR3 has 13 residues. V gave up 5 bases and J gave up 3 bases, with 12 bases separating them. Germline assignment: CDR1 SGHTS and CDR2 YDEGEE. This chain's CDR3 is CASSLWGGYEQYF. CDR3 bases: TGTGCCAGCAGTCTCTGGGGAGGCTACGAGCAGTACTTC.

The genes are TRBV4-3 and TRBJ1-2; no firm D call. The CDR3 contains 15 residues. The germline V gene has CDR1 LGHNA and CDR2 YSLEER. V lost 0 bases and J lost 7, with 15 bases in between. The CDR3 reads CASSQDGAGRGGYTF. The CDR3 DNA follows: TGCGCCAGCAGCCAAGATGGAGCAGGCCGGGGTGGCTACACCTTC.

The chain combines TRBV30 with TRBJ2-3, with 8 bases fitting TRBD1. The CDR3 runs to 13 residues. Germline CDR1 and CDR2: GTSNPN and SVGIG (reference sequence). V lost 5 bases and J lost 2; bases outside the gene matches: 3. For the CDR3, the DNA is TGTGCCTGGGACAGGGGAGACACAGATACGCAGTATTTT. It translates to CAWDRGDTDTQYF.

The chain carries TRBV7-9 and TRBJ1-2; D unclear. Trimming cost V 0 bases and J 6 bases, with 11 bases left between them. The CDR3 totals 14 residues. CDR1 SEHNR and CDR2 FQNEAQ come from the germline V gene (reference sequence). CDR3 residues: CASSLALSVNGYTF. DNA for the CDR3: TGTGCCAGCAGCTTAGCGCTGTCAGTAAATGGCTACACCTTC. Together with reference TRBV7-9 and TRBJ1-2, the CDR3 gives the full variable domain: DTGVSQNPRHKITKRGQNVTFRCDPISEHNRLYWYRQTLGQGPEFLTYFQNEAQLEKSRLLSDRFSAERPKGSFSTLEIQRTEQGDSAMYLCASSLALSVNGYTFGSGTRLTVV.

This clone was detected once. The CDR3 DNA follows: TGTGCCTGGATTGCAGGGGGGAACTATGGCTACACCTTC. It translates to CAWIAGGNYGYTF. V gene TRBV30 combines with J gene TRBJ1-2; 7 nucleotides line up with TRBD1. The V and J ends lost 4 bases and 2 bases, in that order; junction bases with no gene match: 4. This CDR3 is built from 13 residues. The germline CDR1 and CDR2 sequences are GTSNPN and SVGIG (reference sequence).

The CDR3 bases are TGTGCCAGCAGCCTACACCGGGACAGGTTATACGAGCAGTACTTC. Translating it yields CASSLHRDRLYEQYF. This rearrangement joins TRBV3-1 (or the pseudogene TRBV3-2) to TRBJ2-7; 8 positions agree with TRBD1. CDR3 length: 15 amino acids. V shed 4 bases, J shed 4 bases, and the junction held 9 bases outside the gene matches. Germline values: CDR1 LGHDT, CDR2 YNNKEL (reference sequence).

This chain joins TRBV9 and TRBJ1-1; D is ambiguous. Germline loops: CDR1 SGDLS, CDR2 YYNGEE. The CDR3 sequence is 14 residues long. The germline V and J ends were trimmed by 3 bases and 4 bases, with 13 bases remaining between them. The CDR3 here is CASSAYMGGTEAFF. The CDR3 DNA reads TGTGCCAGCAGCGCATACATGGGAGGCACTGAAGCTTTCTTT. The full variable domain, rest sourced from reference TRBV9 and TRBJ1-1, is DSGVTQTPKHLITATGQRVTLRCSPRSGDLSVYWYQQSLDQGLQFLIQYYNGEERAKGNILERFSAQQFPDLHSELNLSSLELGDSALYFCASSAYMGGTEAFFGQGTRLTVV.

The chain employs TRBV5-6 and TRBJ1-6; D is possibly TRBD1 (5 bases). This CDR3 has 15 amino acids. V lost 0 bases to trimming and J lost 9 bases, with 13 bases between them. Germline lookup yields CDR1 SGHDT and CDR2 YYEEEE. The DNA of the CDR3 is TGTGCCAGCAGCTTGGCTGGCAGGGTAGTTTCACCCCTCCACTTT. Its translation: CASSLAGRVVSPLHF.

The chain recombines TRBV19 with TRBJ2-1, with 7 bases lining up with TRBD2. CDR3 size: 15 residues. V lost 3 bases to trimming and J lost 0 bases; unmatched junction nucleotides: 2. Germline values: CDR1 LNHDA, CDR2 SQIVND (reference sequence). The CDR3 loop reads CASSMGGSSYNEQFF. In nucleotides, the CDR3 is TGTGCCAGTAGTATGGGGGGGAGCTCCTACAATGAGCAGTTCTTC.

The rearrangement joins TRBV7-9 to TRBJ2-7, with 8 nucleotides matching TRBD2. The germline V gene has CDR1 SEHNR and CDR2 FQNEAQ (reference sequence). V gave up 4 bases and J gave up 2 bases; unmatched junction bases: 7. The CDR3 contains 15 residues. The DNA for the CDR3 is TGTGCCAGCAGCTCCGGGAGGGTTGGGACCTACGAGCAGTACTTC. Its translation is CASSSGRVGTYEQYF.

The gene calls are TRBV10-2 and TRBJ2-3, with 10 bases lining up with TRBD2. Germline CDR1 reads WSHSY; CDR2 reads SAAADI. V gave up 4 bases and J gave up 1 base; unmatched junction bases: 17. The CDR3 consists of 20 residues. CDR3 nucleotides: TGCGCCAGCAGTGGGGGTTTGGGGCTAGCGGGGGTTCCTGGCACAGATACGCAGTATTTT. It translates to CASSGGLGLAGVPGTDTQYF.

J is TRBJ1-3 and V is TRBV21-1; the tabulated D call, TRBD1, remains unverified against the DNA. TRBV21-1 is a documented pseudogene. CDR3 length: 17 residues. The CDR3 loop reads CASSIDPDSNSGNTIYF. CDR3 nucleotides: TGTGCCAGCAGCATAGACCCGGACAGCAACTCTGGAAACACCATATATTTT.

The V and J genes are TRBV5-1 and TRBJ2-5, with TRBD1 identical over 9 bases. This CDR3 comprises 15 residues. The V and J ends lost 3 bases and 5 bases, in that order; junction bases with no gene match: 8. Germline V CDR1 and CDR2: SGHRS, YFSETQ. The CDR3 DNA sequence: TGCGCCAGCAGCTCGCGGACAGGGGCAGGGGAGACCCAGTACTTC. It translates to CASSSRTGAGETQYF.

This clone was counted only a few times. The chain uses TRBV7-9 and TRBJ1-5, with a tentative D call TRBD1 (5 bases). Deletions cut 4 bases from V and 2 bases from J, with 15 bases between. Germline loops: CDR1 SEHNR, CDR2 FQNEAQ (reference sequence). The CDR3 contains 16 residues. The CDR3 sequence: CASSSDRQTGNQPQHF. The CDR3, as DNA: TGTGCCAGCAGCTCCGACAGACAGACCGGCAATCAGCCCCAGCATTTT. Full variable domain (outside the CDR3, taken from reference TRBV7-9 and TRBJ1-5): DTGVSQNPRHKITKRGQNVTFRCDPISEHNRLYWYRQTLGQGPEFLTYFQNEAQLEKSRLLSDRFSAERPKGSFSTLEIQRTEQGDSAMYLCASSSDRQTGNQPQHFGDGTRLSIL.

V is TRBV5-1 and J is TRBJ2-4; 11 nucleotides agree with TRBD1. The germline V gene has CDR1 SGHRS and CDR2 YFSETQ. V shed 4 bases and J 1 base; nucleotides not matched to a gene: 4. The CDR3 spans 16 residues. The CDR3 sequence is CASSGGQGAAKNIQYF. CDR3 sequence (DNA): TGCGCCAGCAGCGGAGGACAGGGGGCGGCCAAAAACATTCAGTACTTC. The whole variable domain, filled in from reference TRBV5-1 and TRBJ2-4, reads KAGVTQTPRYLIKTRGQQVTLSCSPISGHRSVSWYQQTPGQGLQFLFEYFSETQRNKGNFPGRFSGRQFSNSRSEMNVSTLELGDSALYLCASSGGQGAAKNIQYFGAGTRLSVL.

The CDR3 bases are TGCGCCAGCAGAACTTTCAGGGGATGGAACACTGAAGCTTTCTTT. Translating gives CASRTFRGWNTEAFF. J is TRBJ1-1 and V is TRBV5-1, with D possibly matching TRBD1 (6 bases). In germline, CDR1 is SGHRS, CDR2 YFSETQ. V shed 5 bases and J shed 1 base, with 15 bases lying between them. The CDR3 is made up of 15 amino acids.

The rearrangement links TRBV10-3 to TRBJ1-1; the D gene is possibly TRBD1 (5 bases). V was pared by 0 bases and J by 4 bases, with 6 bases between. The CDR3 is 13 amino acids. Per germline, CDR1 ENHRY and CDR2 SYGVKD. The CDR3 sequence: CAISESTATEAFF. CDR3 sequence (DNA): TGTGCCATCAGTGAGTCGACAGCCACTGAAGCTTTCTTT.

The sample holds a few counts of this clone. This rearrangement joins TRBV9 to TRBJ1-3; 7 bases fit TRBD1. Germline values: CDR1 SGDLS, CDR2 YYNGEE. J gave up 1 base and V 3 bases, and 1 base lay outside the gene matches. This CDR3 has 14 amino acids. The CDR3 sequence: CASSDRGSGNTIYF. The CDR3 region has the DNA TGTGCCAGCAGCGACAGGGGTTCTGGAAACACCATATATTTT.

The chain's CDR3 is CASSRRPSGGGNTGELFF. The CDR3 DNA sequence: TGCGCCAGCAGCCGACGACCTAGCGGGGGAGGAAACACCGGGGAGCTGTTTTTT. The rearrangement links TRBV5-1 to TRBJ2-2; 10 bases fit TRBD2. V was clipped by 4 bases and J by 2 bases; unmatched bases: 11. Germline V gene data show CDR1 as SGHRS and CDR2 as YFSETQ. This CDR3 comprises 18 residues.

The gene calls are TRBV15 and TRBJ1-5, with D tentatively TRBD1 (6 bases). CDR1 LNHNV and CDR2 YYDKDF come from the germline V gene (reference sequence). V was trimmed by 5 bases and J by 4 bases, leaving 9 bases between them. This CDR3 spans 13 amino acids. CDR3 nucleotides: TGTGCCACCAGCGTGGACAGTAATCAGCCCCAGCATTTT. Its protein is CATSVDSNQPQHF.

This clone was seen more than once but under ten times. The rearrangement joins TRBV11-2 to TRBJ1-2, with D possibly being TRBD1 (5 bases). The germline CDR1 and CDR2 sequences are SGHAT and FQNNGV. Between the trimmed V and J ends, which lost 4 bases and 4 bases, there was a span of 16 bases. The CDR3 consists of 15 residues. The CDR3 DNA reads TGTGCCAGCAGCTCCCTTGGGGCGCCGAGCTATGGCTACACCTTC. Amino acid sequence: CASSSLGAPSYGYTF. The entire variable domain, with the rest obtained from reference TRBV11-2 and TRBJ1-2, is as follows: EAGVAQSPRYKIIEKRQSVAFWCNPISGHATLYWYQQILGQGPKLLIQFQNNGVVDDSQLPKDRFSAERLKGVDSTLKIQPAKLEDSAVYLCASSSLGAPSYGYTFGSGTRLTVV.

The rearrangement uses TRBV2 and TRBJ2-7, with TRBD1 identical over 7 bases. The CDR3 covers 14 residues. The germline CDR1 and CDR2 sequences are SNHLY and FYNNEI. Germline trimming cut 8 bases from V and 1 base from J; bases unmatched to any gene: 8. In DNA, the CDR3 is TGTGCCAGCCTTACCGGGACAGCATCCTACGAGCAGTACTTC. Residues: CASLTGTASYEQYF.

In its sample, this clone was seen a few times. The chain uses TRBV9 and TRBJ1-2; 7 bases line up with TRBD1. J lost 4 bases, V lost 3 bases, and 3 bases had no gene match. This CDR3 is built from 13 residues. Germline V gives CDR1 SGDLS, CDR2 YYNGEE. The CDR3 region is CASSGGQIYGYTF. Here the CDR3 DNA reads TGTGCCAGCAGCGGGGGACAGATCTATGGCTACACCTTC.